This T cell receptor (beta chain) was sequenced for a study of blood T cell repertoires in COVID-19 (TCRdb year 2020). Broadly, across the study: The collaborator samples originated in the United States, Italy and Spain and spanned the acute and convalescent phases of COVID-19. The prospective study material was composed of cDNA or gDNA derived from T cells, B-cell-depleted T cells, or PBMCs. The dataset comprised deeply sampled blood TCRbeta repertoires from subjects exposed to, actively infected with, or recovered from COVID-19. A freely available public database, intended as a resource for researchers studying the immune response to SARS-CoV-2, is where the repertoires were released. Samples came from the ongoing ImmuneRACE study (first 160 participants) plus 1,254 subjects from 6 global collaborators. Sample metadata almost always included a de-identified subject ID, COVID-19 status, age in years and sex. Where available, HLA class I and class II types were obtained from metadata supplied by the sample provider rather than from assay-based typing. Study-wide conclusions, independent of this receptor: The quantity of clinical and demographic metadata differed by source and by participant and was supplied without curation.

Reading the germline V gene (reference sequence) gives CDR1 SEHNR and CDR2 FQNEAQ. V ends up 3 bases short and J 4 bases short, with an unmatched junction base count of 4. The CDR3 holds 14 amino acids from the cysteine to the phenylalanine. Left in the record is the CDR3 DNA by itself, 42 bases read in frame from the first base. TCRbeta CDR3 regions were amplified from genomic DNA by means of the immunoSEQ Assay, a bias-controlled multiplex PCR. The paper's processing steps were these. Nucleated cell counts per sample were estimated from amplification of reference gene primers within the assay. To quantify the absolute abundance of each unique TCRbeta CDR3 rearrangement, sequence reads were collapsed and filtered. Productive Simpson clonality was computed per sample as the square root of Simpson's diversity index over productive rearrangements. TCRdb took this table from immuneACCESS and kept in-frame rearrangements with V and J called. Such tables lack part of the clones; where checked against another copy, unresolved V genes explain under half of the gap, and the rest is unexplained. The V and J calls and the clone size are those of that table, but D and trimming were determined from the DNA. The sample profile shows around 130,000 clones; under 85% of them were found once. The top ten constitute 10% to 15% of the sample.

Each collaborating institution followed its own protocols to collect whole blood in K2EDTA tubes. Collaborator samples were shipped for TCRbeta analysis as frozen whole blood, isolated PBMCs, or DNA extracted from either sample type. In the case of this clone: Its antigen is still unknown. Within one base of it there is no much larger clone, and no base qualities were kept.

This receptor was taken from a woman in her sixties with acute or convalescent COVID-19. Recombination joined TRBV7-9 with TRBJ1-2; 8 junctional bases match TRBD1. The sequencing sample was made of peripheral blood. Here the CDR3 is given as CASSFGTGTYGYTF. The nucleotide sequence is TGTGCCAGCAGCTTCGGGACAGGAACCTATGGCTACACCTTC. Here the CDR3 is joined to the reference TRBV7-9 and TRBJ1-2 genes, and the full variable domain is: DTGVSQNPRHKITKRGQNVTFRCDPISEHNRLYWYRQTLGQGPEFLTYFQNEAQLEKSRLLSDRFSAERPKGSFSTLEIQRTEQGDSAMYLCASSFGTGTYGYTFGSGTRLTVV.